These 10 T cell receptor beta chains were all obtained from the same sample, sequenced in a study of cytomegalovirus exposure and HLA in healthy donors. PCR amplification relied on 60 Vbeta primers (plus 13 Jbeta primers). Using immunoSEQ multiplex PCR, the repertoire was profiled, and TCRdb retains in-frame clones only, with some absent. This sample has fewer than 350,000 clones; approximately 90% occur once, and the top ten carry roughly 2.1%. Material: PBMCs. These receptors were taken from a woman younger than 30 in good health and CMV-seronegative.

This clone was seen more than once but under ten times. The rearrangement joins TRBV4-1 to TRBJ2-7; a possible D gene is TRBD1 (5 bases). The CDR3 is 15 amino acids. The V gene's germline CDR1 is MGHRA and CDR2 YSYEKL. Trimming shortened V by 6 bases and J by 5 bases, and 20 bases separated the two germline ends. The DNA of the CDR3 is TGCGCCAGCAGAATCGAGCCTACAGGTAGCCACGAGCAGTACTTC. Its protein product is CASRIEPTGSHEQYF.

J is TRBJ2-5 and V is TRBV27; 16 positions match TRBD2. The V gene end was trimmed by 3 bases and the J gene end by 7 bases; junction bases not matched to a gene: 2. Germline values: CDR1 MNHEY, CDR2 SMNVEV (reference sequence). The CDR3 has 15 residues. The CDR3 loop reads CASSLGTSGGVTQYF. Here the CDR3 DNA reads TGTGCCAGCAGTTTGGGGACTAGCGGGGGGGTGACCCAGTACTTC.

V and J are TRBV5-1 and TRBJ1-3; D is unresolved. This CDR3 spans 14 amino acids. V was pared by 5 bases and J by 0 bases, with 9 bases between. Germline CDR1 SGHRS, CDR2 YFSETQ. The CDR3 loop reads CASSLQLSGNTIYF. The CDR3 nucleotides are TGCGCCAGCAGTCTACAGCTCTCTGGAAACACCATATATTTT. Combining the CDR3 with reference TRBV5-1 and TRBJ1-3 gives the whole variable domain KAGVTQTPRYLIKTRGQQVTLSCSPISGHRSVSWYQQTPGQGLQFLFEYFSETQRNKGNFPGRFSGRQFSNSRSEMNVSTLELGDSALYLCASSLQLSGNTIYFGEGSWLTVV.

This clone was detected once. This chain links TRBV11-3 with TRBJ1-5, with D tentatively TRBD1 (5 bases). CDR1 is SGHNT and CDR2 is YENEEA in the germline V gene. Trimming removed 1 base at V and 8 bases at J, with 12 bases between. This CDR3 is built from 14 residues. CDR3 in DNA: TGTGCCAGCAGCTTAGCAGGGAGGAGGGAGCCCCAGCATTTT. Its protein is CASSLAGRREPQHF.

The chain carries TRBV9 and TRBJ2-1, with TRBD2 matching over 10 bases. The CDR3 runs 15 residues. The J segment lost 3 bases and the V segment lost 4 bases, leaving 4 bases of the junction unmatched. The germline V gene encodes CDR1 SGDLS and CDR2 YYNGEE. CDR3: CASSLRLAGYNEQFF. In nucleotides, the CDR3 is TGTGCCAGCAGCTTAAGACTAGCGGGCTACAATGAGCAGTTCTTC.

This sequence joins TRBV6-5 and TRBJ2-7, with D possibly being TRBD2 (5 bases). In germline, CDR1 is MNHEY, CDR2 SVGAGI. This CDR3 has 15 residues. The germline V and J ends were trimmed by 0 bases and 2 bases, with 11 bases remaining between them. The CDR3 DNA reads TGTGCCAGCAGTTACTCGAAAGGAGGCACCTACGAGCAGTACTTC. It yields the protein CASSYSKGGTYEQYF.

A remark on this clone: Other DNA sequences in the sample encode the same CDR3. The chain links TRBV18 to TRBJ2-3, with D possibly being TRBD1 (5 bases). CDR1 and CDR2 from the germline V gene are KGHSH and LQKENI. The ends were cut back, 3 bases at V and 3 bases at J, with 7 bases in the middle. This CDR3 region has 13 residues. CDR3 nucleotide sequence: TGTGCCAGCTCACCCCCAGGGACAGATACGCAGTATTTT. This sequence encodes CASSPPGTDTQYF.

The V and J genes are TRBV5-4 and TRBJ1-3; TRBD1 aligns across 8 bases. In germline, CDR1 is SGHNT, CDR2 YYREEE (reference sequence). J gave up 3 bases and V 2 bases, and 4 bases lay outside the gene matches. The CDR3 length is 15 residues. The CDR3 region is CASSFDRGGGNTIYF. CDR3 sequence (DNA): TGTGCCAGCAGCTTCGACAGGGGAGGTGGAAACACCATATATTTT.

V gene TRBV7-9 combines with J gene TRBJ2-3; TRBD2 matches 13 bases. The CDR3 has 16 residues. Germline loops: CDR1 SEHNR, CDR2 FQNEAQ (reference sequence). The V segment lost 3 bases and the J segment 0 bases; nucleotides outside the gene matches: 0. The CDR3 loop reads CASSLTSGGSTDTQYF. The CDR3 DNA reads TGTGCCAGCAGCTTGACTAGCGGGGGGAGCACAGATACGCAGTATTTT.

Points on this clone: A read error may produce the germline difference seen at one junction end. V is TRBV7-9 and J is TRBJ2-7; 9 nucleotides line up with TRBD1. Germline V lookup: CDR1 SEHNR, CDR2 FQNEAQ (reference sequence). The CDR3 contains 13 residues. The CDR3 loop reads CSSSLGSRDRATF. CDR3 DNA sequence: TGTTCCAGCAGCTTAGGGTCCCGGGACAGGGCGACCTTC.